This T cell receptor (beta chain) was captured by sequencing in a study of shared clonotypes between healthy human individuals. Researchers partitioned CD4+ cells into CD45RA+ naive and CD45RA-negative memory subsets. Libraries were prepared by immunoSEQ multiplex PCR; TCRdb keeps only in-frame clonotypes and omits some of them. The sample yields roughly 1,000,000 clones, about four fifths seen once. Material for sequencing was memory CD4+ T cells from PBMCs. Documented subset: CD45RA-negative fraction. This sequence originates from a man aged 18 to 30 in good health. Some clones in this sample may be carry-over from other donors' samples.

CDR3 region: CASSRRQGVTEAFF. CDR3 in DNA: TGTGCCAGCAGCAGGCGACAGGGTGTCACTGAAGCTTTCTTT. The chain combines TRBV5-6 with TRBJ1-1, with 7 bases fitting TRBD1. This CDR3 comprises 14 residues. The V gene end was trimmed by 4 bases and the J gene end by 4 bases; junction bases not matched to a gene: 7. The germline CDR1 and CDR2 sequences are SGHDT and YYEEEE.